The clone carrying this T cell receptor beta chain was detected many times. What it binds is unknown. Sequenced by immunoSEQ multiplex PCR; TCRdb stores in-frame clones only, minus some. The data show approximately 700,000 clones, around 73% seen once. The data stem from a study of shared clonotypes between healthy human individuals. On the study more broadly: Donors had three CD4 naive, three CD4 memory, two CD8 naive and one CD8 memory plate apiece.

Trimming left V 0 bases short and J 7 bases short, with 7 bases between. Germline V gene lookup returns CDR1 SGHRS and CDR2 YFSETQ. This CDR3 has 12 amino acids. Findings of the study overall: Generally, naive subsets (rather than memory subsets) showed larger estimated richness.

All donors were Caucasian adults living in Nashville, Tennessee. What was sequenced was memory CD4+ T cells sorted from blood. Regarding subset: CD45RA-negative fraction. This sequence originates from a woman aged 25 to 39 in good health. The gene calls are TRBV5-1 and TRBJ1-2; D unclear. CDR3 loop: CASSLGGGGYTF. As DNA, the CDR3 is TGCGCCAGCAGCTTGGGGGGAGGTGGCTACACCTTC.